The 4 T cell receptor beta chains presented below share a single source sample, sequenced in a study of T-cell memory formation after mild COVID-19. In TCRdb, the 5' RACE reads were re-called with MiXCR into one record per CDR3 protein. The sample carries some 130,000 distinct CDR3 sequences, 17% recorded once. Sequencing input: PBMCs or a T cell subset sorted from them (not recorded which). The receptor set was obtained from a man aged 18-30 years who had mild COVID-19 (a few samples of this study predate the infection). Cell type and time point are not known.

This clonotype was counted a few times. The chain employs TRBV5-1 and TRBJ1-4; the D is unclear. Deletions cut 1 base from V and 0 bases from J, with 7 bases between. Per germline, CDR1 SGHRS and CDR2 YFSETQ. The CDR3 sequence is 15 residues long. The CDR3 coding sequence is TGCGCCAGCAGCTTGAGGCCTTCAACTAATGAAAAACTGTTTTTT. Its protein is CASSLRPSTNEKLFF.

The V gene is TRBV20-1, the J gene TRBJ1-1, with TRBD1 as a possible D gene (5 bases). Trimming stripped 6 bases from V and 1 base from J, with 12 bases between. Germline V CDR1 and CDR2: DFQATT, SNEGSKA (reference sequence). The CDR3 runs to 13 residues. In nucleotides, the CDR3 is TGCAGTGCAACCCGACAGAGGAACACTGAAGCTTTCTTT. Protein product: CSATRQRNTEAFF.

The chain combines TRBV12-3 or TRBV12-4 with TRBJ2-1, with 11 bases identical to TRBD2. This CDR3 comprises 15 residues. The ends lost 3 bases at V and 7 bases at J; junction bases unmatched: 5. CDR3 in DNA: TGTGCCAGCAGTTTGATAGCGGGGGGGTATAATGAGCAGTTCTTC. It codes for CASSLIAGGYNEQFF.

The rearrangement joins TRBV3-1 to TRBJ2-1; the D gene is possibly TRBD2 (5 bases). The CDR3 loop spans 14 amino acids. The germline V gene encodes CDR1 LGHDT and CDR2 YNNKEL (reference sequence). Trimming shortened V by 0 bases and J by 12 bases, and 15 bases separated the two germline ends. CDR3 DNA sequence: TGTGCCAGCAGCCAAGATCCGGAGATCGCGGGGCAGTTCTTC. Amino acids: CASSQDPEIAGQFF.